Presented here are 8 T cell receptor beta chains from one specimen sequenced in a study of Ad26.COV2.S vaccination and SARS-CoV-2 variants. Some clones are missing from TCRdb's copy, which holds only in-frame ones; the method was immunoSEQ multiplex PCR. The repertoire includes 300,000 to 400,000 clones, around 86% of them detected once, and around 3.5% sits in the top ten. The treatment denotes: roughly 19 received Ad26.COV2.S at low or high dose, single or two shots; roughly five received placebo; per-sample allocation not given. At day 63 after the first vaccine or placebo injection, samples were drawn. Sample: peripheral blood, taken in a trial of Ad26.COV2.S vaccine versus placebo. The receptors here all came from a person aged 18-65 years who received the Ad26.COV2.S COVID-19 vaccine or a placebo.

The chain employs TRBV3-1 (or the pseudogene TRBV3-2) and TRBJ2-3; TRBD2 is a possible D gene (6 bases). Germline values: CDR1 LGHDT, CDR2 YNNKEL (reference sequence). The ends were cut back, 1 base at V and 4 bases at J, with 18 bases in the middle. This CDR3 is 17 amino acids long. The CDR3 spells CASSQVSGERAPDTQYF. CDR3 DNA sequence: TGTGCCAGCAGCCAAGTATCCGGGGAGCGGGCGCCAGATACGCAGTATTTT.

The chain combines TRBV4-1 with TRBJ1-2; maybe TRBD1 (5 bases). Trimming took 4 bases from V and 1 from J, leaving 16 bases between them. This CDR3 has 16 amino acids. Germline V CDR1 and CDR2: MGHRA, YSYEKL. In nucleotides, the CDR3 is TGCGCCAGCAGCCTCCATTCGGGACGGATTAACTATGGCTACACCTTC. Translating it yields CASSLHSGRINYGYTF.

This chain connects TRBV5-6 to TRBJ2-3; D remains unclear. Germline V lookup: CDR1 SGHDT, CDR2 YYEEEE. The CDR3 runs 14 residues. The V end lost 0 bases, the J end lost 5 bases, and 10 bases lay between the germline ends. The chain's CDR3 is CASSLGGLGDTQYF. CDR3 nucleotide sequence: TGTGCCAGCAGCTTGGGAGGTTTAGGAGATACGCAGTATTTT.

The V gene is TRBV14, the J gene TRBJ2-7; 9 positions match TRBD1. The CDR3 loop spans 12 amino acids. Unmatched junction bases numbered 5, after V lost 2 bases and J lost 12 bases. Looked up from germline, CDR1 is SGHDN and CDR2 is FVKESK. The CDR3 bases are TGTGCCAGCAGCCAATTAAGGGACAGGGCGTACTTC. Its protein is CASSQLRDRAYF.

The CDR3: CASSSIREKLFF. Written as DNA, the CDR3 is TGTGCCAGCAGTTCTATAAGGGAAAAACTGTTTTTT. The chain combines TRBV6-6 with TRBJ1-4; no firm D call. The CDR3 runs to 12 residues. CDR1 MNHNY and CDR2 SVGAGI come from the germline V gene (reference sequence). Trimming removed 4 bases at V and 8 bases at J, with 8 bases between.

The CDR3 reads CASSLAGTSRQTQYF. The CDR3 DNA is TGCGCCAGCAGCTTAGCCGGGACTAGTAGACAGACCCAGTACTTC. The rearrangement links TRBV5-1 to TRBJ2-5; 8 bases agree with TRBD2. This CDR3 comprises 15 residues. V was clipped by 2 bases and J by 6 bases; unmatched bases: 9. Germline CDR1 is SGHRS and CDR2 is YFSETQ.

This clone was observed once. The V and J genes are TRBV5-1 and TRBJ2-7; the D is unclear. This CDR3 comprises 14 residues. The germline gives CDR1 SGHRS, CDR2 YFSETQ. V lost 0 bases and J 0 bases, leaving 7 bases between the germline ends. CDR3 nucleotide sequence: TGCGCCAGCAGCTTGGGAGTAGACTCCTACGAGCAGTACTTC. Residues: CASSLGVDSYEQYF.

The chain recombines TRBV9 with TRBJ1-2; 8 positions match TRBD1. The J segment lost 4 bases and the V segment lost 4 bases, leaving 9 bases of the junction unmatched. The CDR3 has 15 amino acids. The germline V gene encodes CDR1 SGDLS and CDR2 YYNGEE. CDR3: CASSNPGQEIYGYTF. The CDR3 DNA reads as TGTGCCAGCAGCAACCCGGGACAGGAGATCTATGGCTACACCTTC.